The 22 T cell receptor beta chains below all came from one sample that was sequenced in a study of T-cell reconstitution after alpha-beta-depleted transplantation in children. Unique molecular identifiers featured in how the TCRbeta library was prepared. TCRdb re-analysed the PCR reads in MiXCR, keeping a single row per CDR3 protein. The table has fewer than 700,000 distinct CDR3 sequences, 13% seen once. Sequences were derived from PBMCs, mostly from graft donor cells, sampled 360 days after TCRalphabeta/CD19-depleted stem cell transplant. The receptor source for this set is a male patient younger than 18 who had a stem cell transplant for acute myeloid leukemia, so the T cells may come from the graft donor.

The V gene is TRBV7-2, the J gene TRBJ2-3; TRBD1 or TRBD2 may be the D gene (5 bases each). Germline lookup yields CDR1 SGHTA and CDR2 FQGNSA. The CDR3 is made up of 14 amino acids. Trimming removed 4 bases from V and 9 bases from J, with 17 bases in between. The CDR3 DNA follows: TGTGCCAGCAGCTCCAGGGTGGGCCGGGGAACGCAGTATTTT. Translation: CASSSRVGRGTQYF.

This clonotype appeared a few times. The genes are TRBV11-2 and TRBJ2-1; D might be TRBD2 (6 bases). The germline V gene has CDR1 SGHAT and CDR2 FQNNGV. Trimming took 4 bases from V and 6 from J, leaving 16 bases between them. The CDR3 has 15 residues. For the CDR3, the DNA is TGTGCCAGCAGCTCCCGACTAGAATTAGGCAATGAGCAGTTCTTC. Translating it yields CASSSRLELGNEQFF.

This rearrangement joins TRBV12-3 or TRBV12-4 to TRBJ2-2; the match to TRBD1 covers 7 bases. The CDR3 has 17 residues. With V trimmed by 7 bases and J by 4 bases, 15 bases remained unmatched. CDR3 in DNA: TGTGCCAGCACCCTACCCGTAACAGGGGTTCTCACCGGGGAGCTGTTTTTT. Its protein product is CASTLPVTGVLTGELFF.

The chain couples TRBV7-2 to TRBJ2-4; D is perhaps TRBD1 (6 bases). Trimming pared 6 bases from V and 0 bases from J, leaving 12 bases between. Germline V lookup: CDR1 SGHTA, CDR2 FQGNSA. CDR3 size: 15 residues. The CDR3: CASRRDRLAKNIQYF. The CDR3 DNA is TGTGCCAGCAGACGCGACAGGCTAGCCAAAAACATTCAGTACTTC.

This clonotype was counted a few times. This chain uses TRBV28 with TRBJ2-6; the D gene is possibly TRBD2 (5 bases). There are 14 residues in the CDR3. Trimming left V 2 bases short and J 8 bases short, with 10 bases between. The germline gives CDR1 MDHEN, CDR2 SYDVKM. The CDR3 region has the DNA TGTGCCAGCAGTTTACTCGCCGGGACCAACGTCCTGACTTTC. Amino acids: CASSLLAGTNVLTF.

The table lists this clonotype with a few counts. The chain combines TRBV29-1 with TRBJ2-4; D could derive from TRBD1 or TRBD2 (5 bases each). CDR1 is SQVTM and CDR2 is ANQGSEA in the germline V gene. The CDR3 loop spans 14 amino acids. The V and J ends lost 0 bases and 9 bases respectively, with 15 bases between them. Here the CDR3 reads CSVEDGDRGFIQYF. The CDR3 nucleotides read TGCAGCGTTGAAGATGGAGACAGAGGGTTCATTCAGTACTTC.

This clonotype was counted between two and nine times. CDR3 sequence reads: CSVPAGRIVGPDTQYF. CDR3 sequence (DNA): TGCAGCGTCCCCGCGGGGCGCATAGTAGGCCCAGATACGCAGTATTTT. This chain joins TRBV29-1 and TRBJ2-3, with a tentative D call TRBD2 (6 bases). Germline values: CDR1 SQVTM, CDR2 ANQGSEA. There are 16 residues in the CDR3. V was trimmed by 6 bases and J by 4 bases, leaving 23 bases between them.

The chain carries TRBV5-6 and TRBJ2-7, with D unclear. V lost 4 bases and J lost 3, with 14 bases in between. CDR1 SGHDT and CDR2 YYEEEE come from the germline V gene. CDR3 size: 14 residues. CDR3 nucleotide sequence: TGTGCCAGCAGCAACCGATGGATCTACTACGAGCAGTACTTC. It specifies CASSNRWIYYEQYF.

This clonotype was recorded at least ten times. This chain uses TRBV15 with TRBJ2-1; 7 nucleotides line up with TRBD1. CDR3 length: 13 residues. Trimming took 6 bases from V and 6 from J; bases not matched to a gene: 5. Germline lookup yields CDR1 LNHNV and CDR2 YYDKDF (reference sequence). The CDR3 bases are TGTGCCACCAGTCTACAGGGGTTCAATGAGCAGTTCTTC. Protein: CATSLQGFNEQFF.

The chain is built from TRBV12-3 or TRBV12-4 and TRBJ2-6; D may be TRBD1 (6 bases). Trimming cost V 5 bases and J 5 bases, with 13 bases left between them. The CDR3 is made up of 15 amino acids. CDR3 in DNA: TGTGCCAGCAGTCTGACAGGAGCGAGGGCCAACGTCCTGACTTTC. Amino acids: CASSLTGARANVLTF.

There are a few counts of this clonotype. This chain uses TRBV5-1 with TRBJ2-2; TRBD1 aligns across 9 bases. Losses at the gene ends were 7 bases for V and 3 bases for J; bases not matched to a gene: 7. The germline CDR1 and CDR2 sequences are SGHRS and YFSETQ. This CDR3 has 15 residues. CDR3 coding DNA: TGCGCCAGCTCGACTCGGACAGGGGACACCGGGGAGCTGTTTTTT. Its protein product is CASSTRTGDTGELFF.

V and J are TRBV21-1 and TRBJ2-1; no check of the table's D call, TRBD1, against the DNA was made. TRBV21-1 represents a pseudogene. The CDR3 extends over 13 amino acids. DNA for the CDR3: TGTGCCAGCAGCAACCGGGACAGGGATGAGCAGTTCTTC. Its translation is CASSNRDRDEQFF.

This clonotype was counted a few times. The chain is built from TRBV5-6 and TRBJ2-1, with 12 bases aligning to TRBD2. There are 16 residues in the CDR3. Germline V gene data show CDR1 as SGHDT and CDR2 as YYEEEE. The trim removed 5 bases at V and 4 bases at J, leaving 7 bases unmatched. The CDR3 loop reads CASRDTGTSGYNEQFF. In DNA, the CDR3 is TGTGCCAGCAGAGACACCGGGACTAGCGGGTACAATGAGCAGTTCTTC.

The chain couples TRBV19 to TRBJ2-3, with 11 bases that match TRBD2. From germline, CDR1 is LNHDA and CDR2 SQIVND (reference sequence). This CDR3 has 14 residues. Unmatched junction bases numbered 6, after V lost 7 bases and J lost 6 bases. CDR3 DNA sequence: TGTGCCAGTACCCTACTAGCGGGAGCGGATACGCAGTATTTT. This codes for CASTLLAGADTQYF. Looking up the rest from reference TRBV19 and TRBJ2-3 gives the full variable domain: DGGITQSPKYLFRKEGQNVTLSCEQNLNHDAMYWYRQDPGQGLRLIYYSQIVNDFQKGDIAEGYSVSREKKESFPLTVTSAQKNPTAFYLCASTLLAGADTQYFGPGTRLTVL.

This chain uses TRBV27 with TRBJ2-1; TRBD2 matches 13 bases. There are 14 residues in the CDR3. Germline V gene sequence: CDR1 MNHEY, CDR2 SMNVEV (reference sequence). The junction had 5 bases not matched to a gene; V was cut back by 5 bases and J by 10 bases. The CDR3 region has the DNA TGTGCCAGCAGTCGACTAGCGGGAGGCGGGGAGCAGTTCTTC. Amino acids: CASSRLAGGGEQFF.

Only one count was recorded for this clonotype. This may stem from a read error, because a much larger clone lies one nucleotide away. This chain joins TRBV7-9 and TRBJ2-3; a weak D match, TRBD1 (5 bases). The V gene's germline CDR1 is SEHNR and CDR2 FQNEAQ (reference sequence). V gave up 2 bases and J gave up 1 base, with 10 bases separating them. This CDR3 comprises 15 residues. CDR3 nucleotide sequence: TGTGCCAGCAGCTTAATTCTGGGGCGCACAGATACGCAGTATTTT. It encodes CASSLILGRTDTQYF.

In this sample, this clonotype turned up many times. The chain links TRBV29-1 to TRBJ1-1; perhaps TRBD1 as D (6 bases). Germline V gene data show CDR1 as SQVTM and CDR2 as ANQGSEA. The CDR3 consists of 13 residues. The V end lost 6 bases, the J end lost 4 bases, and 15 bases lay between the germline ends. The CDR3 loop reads CSVGRTGFTEAFF. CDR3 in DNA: TGCAGCGTCGGAAGAACAGGGTTCACTGAAGCTTTCTTT.

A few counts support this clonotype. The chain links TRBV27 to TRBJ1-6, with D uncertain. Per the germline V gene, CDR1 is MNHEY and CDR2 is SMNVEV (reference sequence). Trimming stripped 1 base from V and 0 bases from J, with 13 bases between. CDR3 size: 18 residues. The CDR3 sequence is CASSLFRIGSSYNSPLHF. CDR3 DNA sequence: TGTGCCAGCAGTTTATTTCGAATAGGGAGCTCCTATAATTCACCCCTCCACTTT.

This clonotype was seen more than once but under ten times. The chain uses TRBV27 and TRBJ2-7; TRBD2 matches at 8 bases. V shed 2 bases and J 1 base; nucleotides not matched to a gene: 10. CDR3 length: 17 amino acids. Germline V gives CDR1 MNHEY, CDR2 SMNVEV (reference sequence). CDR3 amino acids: CASSLRGGTRWSYEQYF. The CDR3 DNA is TGTGCCAGCAGTTTACGGGGGGGGACTAGATGGTCCTACGAGCAGTACTTC.

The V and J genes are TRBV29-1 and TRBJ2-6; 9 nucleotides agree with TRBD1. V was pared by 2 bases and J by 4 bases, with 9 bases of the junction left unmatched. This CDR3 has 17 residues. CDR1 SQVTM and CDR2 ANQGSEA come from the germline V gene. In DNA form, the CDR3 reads TGCAGCGTTGAACGATCGACAGGGGGGATCGGGGCCAACGTCCTGACTTTC. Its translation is CSVERSTGGIGANVLTF.

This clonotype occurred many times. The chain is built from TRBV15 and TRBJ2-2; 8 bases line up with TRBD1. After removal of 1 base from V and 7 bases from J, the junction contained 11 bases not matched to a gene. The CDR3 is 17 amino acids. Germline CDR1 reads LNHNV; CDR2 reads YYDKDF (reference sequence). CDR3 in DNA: TGTGCCACCAGCAGAGTAGTTGGGACAGGCGAGGGCGGGGAGCTGTTTTTT. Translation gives CATSRVVGTGEGGELFF.

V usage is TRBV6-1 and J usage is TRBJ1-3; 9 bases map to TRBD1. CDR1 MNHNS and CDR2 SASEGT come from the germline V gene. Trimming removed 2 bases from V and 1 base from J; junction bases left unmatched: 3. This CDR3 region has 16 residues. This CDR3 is CASSETGTGSGNTIYF. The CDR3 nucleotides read TGTGCCAGCAGTGAAACCGGGACAGGGTCTGGAAACACCATATATTTT.